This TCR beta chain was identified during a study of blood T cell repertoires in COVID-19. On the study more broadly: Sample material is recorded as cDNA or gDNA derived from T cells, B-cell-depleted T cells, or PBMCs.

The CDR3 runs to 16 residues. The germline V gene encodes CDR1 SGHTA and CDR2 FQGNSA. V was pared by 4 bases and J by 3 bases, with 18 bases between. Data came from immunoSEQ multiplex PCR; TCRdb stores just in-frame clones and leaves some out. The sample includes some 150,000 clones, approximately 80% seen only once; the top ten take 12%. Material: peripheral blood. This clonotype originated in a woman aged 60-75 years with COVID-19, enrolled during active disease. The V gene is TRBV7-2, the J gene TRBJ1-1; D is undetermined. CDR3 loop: CASSSSPQAEDTEAFF. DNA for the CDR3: TGTGCCAGCAGCTCCTCGCCCCAAGCAGAGGACACTGAAGCTTTCTTT.